This record concerns one T cell receptor beta chain sequence. Antigen specificity is unknown. Primers included in the PCR were 60 Vbeta and 13 Jbeta primers. TCRdb's copy holds only in-frame clones and misses some; the assay was immunoSEQ multiplex PCR. This sample carries more than 95,000 clones, roughly three fifths of them seen once, and the ten largest clones take 3.2%. The data were taken from a study of cytomegalovirus exposure and HLA in healthy donors. The study, taken as a whole, reports: Most of the TCR beta V segments (in an earlier analysis) were productive either about 87% or about 30% of the time.

From germline, CDR1 is SNHLY and CDR2 FYNNEI. V was clipped by 3 bases and J by 4 bases; unmatched bases: 14. The CDR3 runs 18 residues. The sample was PBMCs. This receptor was identified in a man aged 55 to 70 in good health and CMV-seronegative. This chain joins TRBV2 and TRBJ1-4, with 7 bases matching TRBD1. The CDR3 spells CASSEEAVRGSFNEKLFF. Here the CDR3 DNA reads TGTGCCAGCAGTGAGGAGGCGGTCAGGGGGTCTTTTAATGAAAAACTGTTTTTT.